This T cell receptor beta chain was found in a study of CD8 T cells in Susac syndrome. The CDR3 length is 13 residues. The V gene's germline CDR1 is KGHSH and CDR2 LQKENI. V shed 0 bases and J shed 16 bases, with 16 bases lying between them. With random hexamers, 0.5 to 1 ug RNA was reverse transcribed. An immunoSEQ multiplex PCR amplified TCR beta CDR3 over 54 Vbeta and 13 Jbeta. Each CDR3 protein gets one entry after TCRdb re-called the immunoSEQ multiplex PCR reads with MiXCR. The sample contains roughly 130,000 distinct CDR3 sequences, about 95% of which appear only once. The sample consisted of CD4+ T cells from PBMCs. The V and J genes are TRBV18 and TRBJ2-1; D ambiguous. The receptor was isolated from a human donor in good health. The CDR3 loop reads CASSPPSGPAVFF. Written as DNA, the CDR3 is TGTGCCAGCTCACCACCTTCAGGCCCAGCAGTTTTCTTC.